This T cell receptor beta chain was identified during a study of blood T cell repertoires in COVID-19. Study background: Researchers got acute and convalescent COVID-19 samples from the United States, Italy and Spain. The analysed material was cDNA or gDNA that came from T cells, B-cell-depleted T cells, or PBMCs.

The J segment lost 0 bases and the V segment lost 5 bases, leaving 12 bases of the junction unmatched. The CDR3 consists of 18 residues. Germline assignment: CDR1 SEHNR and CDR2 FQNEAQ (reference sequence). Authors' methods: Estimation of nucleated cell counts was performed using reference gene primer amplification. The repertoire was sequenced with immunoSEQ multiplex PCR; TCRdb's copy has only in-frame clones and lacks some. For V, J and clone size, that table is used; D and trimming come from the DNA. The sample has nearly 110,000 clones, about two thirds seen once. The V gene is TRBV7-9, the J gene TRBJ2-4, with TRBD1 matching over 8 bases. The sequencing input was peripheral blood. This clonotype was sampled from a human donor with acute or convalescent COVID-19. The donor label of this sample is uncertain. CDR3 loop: CASSERDRTGRAKNIQYF. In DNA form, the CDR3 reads TGTGCCAGCAGCGAACGGGACAGGACCGGGAGAGCCAAAAACATTCAGTACTTC.